Described below is a single T cell receptor beta chain sequence and its context. Its antigen is as yet unknown. The data were taken from a study of T-cell memory formation after mild COVID-19. Study outcomes and limitations: Memory from before infection featured some responding clones, which suggests cross-reactive memory joined. Largely, contracting CD4+ clones fell within CM and EM, and contracting CD8+ clones within EMRA.

TCRdb ran MiXCR on the 5' RACE reads and lists one entry per CDR3 protein. The data contain roughly 510,000 distinct CDR3 sequences, roughly 17% of them singletons. This receptor was identified in an adult woman who had mild COVID-19 (a few samples of this study predate the infection). Cell type and time point are not known. Sequences were obtained from PBMCs or a T cell subset sorted from them (not recorded which).

The CDR3 nucleotides read TGTGCCAGCAGCGCAGGCAGAGACACTGAAGCTTTCTTT. Translation gives CASSAGRDTEAFF. This chain uses TRBV12-3 or TRBV12-4 with TRBJ1-1; no reliable D call. Trimming took off 6 bases at V and 3 bases at J, with 11 bases between the two ends. The CDR3 totals 13 residues.